This T cell receptor (beta chain) derives from a study of blood T cell repertoires in COVID-19. Study at large: COVID-19 samples, acute and convalescent, were from the United States, Italy and Spain. PBMCs, B-cell-depleted T cells, or T cells provided the cDNA or gDNA that made up the material.

This CDR3 contains 14 residues. Per germline, CDR1 MGHDK and CDR2 SYGVNS. J gave up 2 bases and V 8 bases, and 9 bases lay outside the gene matches. The count of this clone is one. As processed by the authors: The authors estimated nucleated cell counts from reference gene primer amplification. Sequencing used immunoSEQ multiplex PCR; TCRdb keeps in-frame clones, though not all of them. V, J and clone size derive from that table, while D and trimming were established from the DNA sequence. This sample has about 69,000 clones; approximately 83% occur once, and the top ten carry 2.5% to 3%. Sequenced material: peripheral blood. The rearrangement uses TRBV25-1 and TRBJ2-7, with 7 bases fitting TRBD1. This receptor was obtained from a man older than 75 with acute or convalescent COVID-19. The CDR3 DNA reads as TGTGCCAGCCGGAACAACAGGGGCCCCTACGAGCAGTACTTC. It specifies CASRNNRGPYEQYF.